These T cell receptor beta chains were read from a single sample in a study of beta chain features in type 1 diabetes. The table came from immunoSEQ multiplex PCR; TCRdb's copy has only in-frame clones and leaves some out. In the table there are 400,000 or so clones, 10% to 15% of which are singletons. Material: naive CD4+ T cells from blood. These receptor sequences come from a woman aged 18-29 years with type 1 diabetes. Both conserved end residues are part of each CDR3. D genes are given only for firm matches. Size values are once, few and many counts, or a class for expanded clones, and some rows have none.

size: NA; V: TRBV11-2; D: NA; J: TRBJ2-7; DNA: TGTGCCAGCAGCAGGGGGGCGGGGGCGCAAGCCTACGAGCAGTACTTC; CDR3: CASSRGAGAQAYEQYF
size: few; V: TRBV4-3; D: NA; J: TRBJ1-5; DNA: TGCGCCAGCAGCCAGACCGGGGGAAATCAGCCCCAGCATTTT; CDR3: CASSQTGGNQPQHF
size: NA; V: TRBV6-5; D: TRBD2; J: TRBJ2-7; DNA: TGTGCCAGCAGTTACTGGTCTAGCGGGGCCAAGGAGCAGTACTTC; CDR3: CASSYWSSGAKEQYF
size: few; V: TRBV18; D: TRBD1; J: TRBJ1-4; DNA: TGTGCCAGCTCACGTCCCGGGACAGGGAACGAAAAACTGTTTTTT; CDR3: CASSRPGTGNEKLFF
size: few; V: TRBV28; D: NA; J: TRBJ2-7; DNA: TGTGCCAGCAGGGCCCAAGGTCAGCGCGAGCAGTACTTC; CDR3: CASRAQGQREQYF
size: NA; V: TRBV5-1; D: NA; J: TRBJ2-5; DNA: TGCGCCAGCAGCTTGGCCACCAGGGCTGAGGAGACCCAGTACTTC; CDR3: CASSLATRAEETQYF
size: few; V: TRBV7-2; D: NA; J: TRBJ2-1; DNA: TGTGCCAGCAGCCCGGACACCTCCTACAATGAGCAGTTCTTC; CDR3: CASSPDTSYNEQFF
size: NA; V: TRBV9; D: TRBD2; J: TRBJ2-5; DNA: TGTGCCAGCAGCGTAGAGCTACTAGCGGGACAAGAGACCCAGTACTTC; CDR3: CASSVELLAGQETQYF
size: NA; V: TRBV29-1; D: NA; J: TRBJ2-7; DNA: TGCAGCGTTGAATCGTCTAACGAGCAGTACTTC; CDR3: CSVESSNEQYF
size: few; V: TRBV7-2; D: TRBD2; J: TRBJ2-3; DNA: TGTGCCAGCAGCTTCAGGACTAGTCCGAACACAGATACGCAGTATTTT; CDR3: CASSFRTSPNTDTQYF
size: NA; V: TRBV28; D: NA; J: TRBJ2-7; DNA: TGTGCCAGCAGCCTGGGGGGGGCCGTTACCTACGAGCAGTACTTC; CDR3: CASSLGGAVTYEQYF
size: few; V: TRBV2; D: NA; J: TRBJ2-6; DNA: TGTGCCAATAGTCAGGCCTCTGGGGCCAACGTCCTGACTTTC; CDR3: CANSQASGANVLTF
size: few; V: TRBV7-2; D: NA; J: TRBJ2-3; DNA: TGTGCCAGCAGCTTAGATTGGGGGCAAAGAGATACGCAGTATTTT; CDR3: CASSLDWGQRDTQYF
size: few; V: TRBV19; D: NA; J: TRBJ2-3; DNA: TGTGCCAGTAGTATAGAGGCGTCTGGAGTTACGCAGTATTTT; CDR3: CASSIEASGVTQYF
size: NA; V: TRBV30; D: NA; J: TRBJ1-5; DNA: TGTGCCTGGGCCAGGGAGGGTAATCAGCCCCAGCATTTT; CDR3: CAWAREGNQPQHF
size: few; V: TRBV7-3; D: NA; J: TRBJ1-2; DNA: TGTGCCAGCAGCCCCAGGGGAGACTATGGCTACACCTTC; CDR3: CASSPRGDYGYTF
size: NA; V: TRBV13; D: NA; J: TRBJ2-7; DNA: TGTGCCAGCAGCTTTTCCGAATCCTACTACGAGCAGTACTTC; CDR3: CASSFSESYYEQYF
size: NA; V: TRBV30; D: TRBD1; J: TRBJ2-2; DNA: TGTGCCTGGAGTGCGGACAGGGGCCGGGAGCTGTTTTTT; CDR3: CAWSADRGRELFF
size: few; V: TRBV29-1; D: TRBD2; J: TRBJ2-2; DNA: TGCAGCGTTGCCCCAGGGACTAGCGGCACCGGGGAGCTGTTTTTT; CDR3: CSVAPGTSGTGELFF
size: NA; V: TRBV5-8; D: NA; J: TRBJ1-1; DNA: TGTGCCAGCAGCTTGGGACAGAGGGCTTTCTTT; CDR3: CASSLGQRAFF
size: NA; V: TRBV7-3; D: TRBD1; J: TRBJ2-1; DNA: TGTGCCAGCAGCGAAACAGGGGATCAGCGGAATGAGCAGTTCTTC; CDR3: CASSETGDQRNEQFF
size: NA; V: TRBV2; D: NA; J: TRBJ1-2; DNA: TGTGCCAGCATGGCGGAAGGGGGACCGAAGAGCTATGGCTACACCTTC; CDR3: CASMAEGGPKSYGYTF
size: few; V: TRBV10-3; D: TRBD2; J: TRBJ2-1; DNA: TGTGCCATCACCCAGACTAGCGGGGGCTACAATGAGCAGTTCTTC; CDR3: CAITQTSGGYNEQFF
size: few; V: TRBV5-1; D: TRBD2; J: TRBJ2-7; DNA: TGCGCCAGCAGCCCCCAGCGGGGGAGCTCCTACGAGCAGTACTTC; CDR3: CASSPQRGSSYEQYF
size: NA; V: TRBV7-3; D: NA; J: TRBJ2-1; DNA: TGTGCCAGCAGCTCACCGGGGATGGGCAATGAGCAGTTCTTC; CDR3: CASSSPGMGNEQFF
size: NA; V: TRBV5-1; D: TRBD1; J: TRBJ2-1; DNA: TGCGCCAGCAGCTGGAGGGACAGGGGGTCCTACAATGAGCAGTTCTTC; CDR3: CASSWRDRGSYNEQFF
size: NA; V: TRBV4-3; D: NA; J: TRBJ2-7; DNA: TGCGCCAGCAGCCAAGATCTAACGGGAGCCTCCTACGAGCAGTACTTC; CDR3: CASSQDLTGASYEQYF
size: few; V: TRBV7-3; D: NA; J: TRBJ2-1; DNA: TGTGCCAGCAGCTTAACCAGTGGTCTTGAGCAGTTCTTC; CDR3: CASSLTSGLEQFF
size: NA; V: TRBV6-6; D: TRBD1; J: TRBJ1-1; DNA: TGTGCCAGCAGTTGGGACAGGGATCGTACTGAAGCTTTCTTT; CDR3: CASSWDRDRTEAFF
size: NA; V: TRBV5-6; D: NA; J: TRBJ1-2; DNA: TGTGCCAGCAGCCGCGGGGGAGGCTATGGCTACACCTTC; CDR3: CASSRGGGYGYTF